Each of the 26 T cell receptor beta chains below was sequenced from the same sample in a study of identical twins. One entry per CDR3 protein results from TCRdb running MiXCR on the 5' RACE reads. The sample records hundreds of thousands of distinct CDR3 sequences, roughly 7% being singletons. The data were also submitted as part of a second study, on yellow fever vaccine responses in identical twins.

The sequenced sample was memory (CD45RO+) T cells sorted from blood. The receptors originated from a young woman in good health.

Note on this clonotype: A single base separates this from a much larger clone, so it may be a read error. V is TRBV5-1 and J is TRBJ2-5; 9 bases match TRBD1. The CDR3 totals 18 residues. Losses at the gene ends were 6 bases for V and 4 bases for J; bases not matched to a gene: 19. Germline CDR1 is SGHRS and CDR2 is YFSETQ. The CDR3 loop reads CASNPGTGNRLYRETQYF. The CDR3 DNA follows: TGCGCCAGCAATCCCGGGACAGGGAATCGCTTATACCGAGAGACCCAGTACTTC.

This clonotype has a count of ten or more. V usage is TRBV10-1 and J usage is TRBJ2-7; no clear D gene. The CDR3 has 12 amino acids. Trimming took 5 bases from V and 5 from J, leaving 10 bases between them. From germline, CDR1 is WNHNN and CDR2 SYGVQD (reference sequence). For the CDR3, the DNA is TGCGCCAGCAGTAACGGGCCGAACGAGCAGTACTTC. Protein: CASSNGPNEQYF.

V and J are TRBV18 and TRBJ2-4, with D tentatively TRBD1 (5 bases). Trimming took off 5 bases at V and 2 bases at J, with 13 bases between the two ends. The CDR3 sequence is 15 residues long. Germline CDR1 and CDR2: KGHSH and LQKENI. In DNA, the CDR3 is TGTGCCAGCTCAGCCATACAGGATCCCAAAAACATTCAGTACTTC. It codes for CASSAIQDPKNIQYF.

The chain uses TRBV7-9 and TRBJ2-3; D possibly corresponds to TRBD1 (6 bases). The V end was cut by 5 bases, the J end by 3 bases, with 12 bases between. The CDR3 sequence is 14 residues long. The V gene's germline CDR1 is SEHNR and CDR2 FQNEAQ (reference sequence). This chain's CDR3 is CASSTIQGTDTQYF. The DNA for the CDR3 is TGTGCCAGCAGCACGATACAGGGAACAGATACGCAGTATTTT.

This clonotype is a singleton in its sample. The chain combines TRBV11-3 with TRBJ2-1; D might be TRBD2 (6 bases). Trimming took 5 bases from V and 6 from J, leaving 17 bases between them. The CDR3 is 15 amino acids. CDR1 is SGHNT, CDR2 YENEEA, per germline. The CDR3 coding sequence is TGTGCCAGCAGCCCCCTGTGGGCTAGCGCCAATGAGCAGTTCTTC. Translation gives CASSPLWASANEQFF.

The V call is TRBV12-3 or TRBV12-4, the J call TRBJ2-7; tentative D call: TRBD2 (6 bases). V lost 6 bases, J lost 6 bases, and 18 bases lay in between. The CDR3 is made up of 14 amino acids. The CDR3 sequence: CASRGGLSASEQYF. The CDR3 DNA reads as TGTGCCAGCAGGGGGGGACTGTCCGCCTCCGAGCAGTACTTC.

This clonotype was counted between two and nine times. The chain combines TRBV29-1 with TRBJ2-3, with D possibly being TRBD1 (6 bases). CDR3 length: 13 amino acids. Germline V CDR1 and CDR2: SQVTM, ANQGSEA. Trimming removed 4 bases at V and 5 bases at J, with 13 bases between. CDR3 DNA sequence: TGCAGCGTTGTATGGGGGCATGGAGATACGCAGTATTTT. As protein: CSVVWGHGDTQYF.

This clonotype was recorded at least ten times. This chain uses TRBV20-1 with TRBJ2-6; D ambiguous. The CDR3 length is 13 residues. V lost 3 bases and J lost 1, with 4 bases in between. CDR1 and CDR2 (germline): DFQATT, SNEGSKA (reference sequence). The CDR3 protein is CSARDSGANVLTF. CDR3 DNA: TGCAGTGCTAGGGATTCTGGGGCCAACGTCCTGACTTTC.

This clonotype has only a few counts. V and J are TRBV5-1 and TRBJ2-2; TRBD2 aligns across 7 bases. Germline assignment: CDR1 SGHRS and CDR2 YFSETQ. The ends lost 2 bases at V and 4 bases at J; junction bases unmatched: 8. The CDR3 loop spans 16 amino acids. CDR3 nucleotides: TGCGCCAGCAGCTTCTCGGCGGGAGCGGGCACCGGGGAGCTGTTTTTT. Amino acid sequence: CASSFSAGAGTGELFF.

The chain has TRBV20-1 and TRBJ2-1, with 8 positions matching TRBD2. Germline CDR1 reads DFQATT; CDR2 reads SNEGSKA (reference sequence). The CDR3 spans 13 residues. The V and J ends lost 3 bases and 2 bases, in that order; junction bases with no gene match: 0. CDR3 region: CSASGGAYNEQFF. The DNA for the CDR3 is TGCAGTGCTAGCGGGGGGGCCTACAATGAGCAGTTCTTC.

This clonotype was counted between two and nine times. The rearrangement joins TRBV2 to TRBJ2-1; D is unresolved. Trimming pared 2 bases from V and 5 bases from J, leaving 10 bases between. CDR3 length: 14 amino acids. Germline assignment: CDR1 SNHLY and CDR2 FYNNEI. In nucleotides, the CDR3 is TGTGCCAGCAGTGAAACTCGGCCGGACAATGAGCAGTTCTTC. This gives the protein CASSETRPDNEQFF. Using reference TRBV2 and TRBJ2-1 for the parts outside the CDR3, the full variable domain is EPEVTQTPSHQVTQMGQEVILRCVPISNHLYFYWYRQILGQKVEFLVSFYNNEISEKSEIFDDQFSVERPDGSNFTLKIRSTKLEDSAMYFCASSETRPDNEQFFGPGTRLTVL.

This clonotype came up a few times. In DNA, the CDR3 is TGTGCCAGCAGCAGGGACGGAAGTTTCTCTGGAAACACCATATATTTT. It translates to CASSRDGSFSGNTIYF. The rearrangement links TRBV12-3 or TRBV12-4 to TRBJ1-3; a possible D gene is TRBD1 (5 bases). The CDR3 runs 16 residues. V was shortened by 6 bases and J by 0 bases, with 15 bases between the two germline ends.

The chain employs TRBV15 and TRBJ2-5, with D hard to call. Per germline, CDR1 LNHNV and CDR2 YYDKDF (reference sequence). CDR3 length equals 16 residues. V lost 0 bases to trimming and J lost 4 bases, with 15 bases between them. The CDR3 spells CATSRDYAAGGETQYF. In nucleotides, the CDR3 is TGTGCCACCAGCAGAGATTATGCTGCAGGTGGAGAGACCCAGTACTTC.

The table lists this clonotype with a few counts. V and J are TRBV14 and TRBJ2-7; no reliable D call. The ends were cut back, 4 bases at V and 0 bases at J, with 10 bases in the middle. From germline, CDR1 is SGHDN and CDR2 FVKESK. The CDR3 has 14 amino acids. The CDR3 bases are TGTGCCAGCAGCCCCCGCGCCAGCTCCTACGAGCAGTACTTC. Translation gives CASSPRASSYEQYF. Variable domain in full (rest from reference TRBV14 and TRBJ2-7): EAGVTQFPSHSVIEKGQTVTLRCDPISGHDNLYWYRRVMGKEIKFLLHFVKESKQDESGMPNNRFLAERTGGTYSTLKVQPAELEDSGVYFCASSPRASSYEQYFGPGTRLTVT.

With regard to this clonotype: Sequence at one end of the junction differs from germline and may be a read error. The J gene is TRBJ2-2, the V gene TRBV28, with TRBD1 matching over 8 bases. The CDR3 is made up of 16 amino acids. CDR1 and CDR2 from the germline V gene are MDHEN and SYDVKM. Here the CDR3 DNA reads TGTGCCATCAGTTCATCCCAGGGGGCCCGGAGCGGGGAGCTGTTTTTT. Translated, it gives CAISSSQGARSGELFF.

The chain is built from TRBV2 and TRBJ2-4; the match to TRBD2 covers 8 bases. The junction had 7 bases not matched to a gene; V was cut back by 3 bases and J by 9 bases. CDR1 and CDR2 (germline): SNHLY, FYNNEI. This CDR3 spans 14 amino acids. CDR3 in amino acids: CASSEAGGGGIQYF. The DNA for the CDR3 is TGTGCCAGCAGTGAGGCGGGGGGAGGAGGCATTCAGTACTTC.

This clonotype was recorded a few times. This chain joins TRBV29-1 and TRBJ2-3; no clear D gene. The CDR3 has 13 residues. V was cut by 4 bases and J by 7 bases, with 15 bases left in between. The germline gives CDR1 SQVTM, CDR2 ANQGSEA. The CDR3 region has the DNA TGCAGCGTTGTGTCCGAGATCGGATATACGCAGTATTTT. Its protein is CSVVSEIGYTQYF.

This clonotype has a handful of counts. The chain combines TRBV20-1 with TRBJ2-3, with 9 nucleotides matching TRBD2. Germline CDR1 reads DFQATT; CDR2 reads SNEGSKA (reference sequence). The junction had 5 bases not matched to a gene; V was cut back by 4 bases and J by 0 bases. CDR3 length equals 15 residues. The CDR3: CSATELAGSTDTQYF. The CDR3 region has the DNA TGCAGTGCTACCGAACTAGCGGGTAGCACAGATACGCAGTATTTT.

There are a few counts of this clonotype. CDR3 in amino acids: CASSPGQNKARVEAFF. The CDR3 coding sequence is TGCGCCAGCAGTCCGGGACAGAACAAGGCAAGGGTTGAAGCTTTCTTT. This rearrangement joins TRBV4-1 to TRBJ1-1; 7 nucleotides line up with TRBD1. Germline loops: CDR1 MGHRA, CDR2 YSYEKL. This CDR3 contains 16 residues. V shed 6 bases and J 7 bases; nucleotides not matched to a gene: 17.

This clonotype has ten or more counts. The rearrangement joins TRBV7-3 to TRBJ2-2, with 11 bases identical to TRBD2. The CDR3 consists of 17 residues. The ends lost 2 bases at V and 3 bases at J; junction bases unmatched: 5. CDR1 and CDR2 (germline): SGHTA, FQGTGA. The CDR3: CASSLQPGLADTGELFF. CDR3 in DNA: TGTGCCAGCAGCTTACAACCGGGACTAGCGGACACCGGGGAGCTGTTTTTT.

The table lists this clonotype with many counts. The CDR3 bases are TGTGCCAGCAGTGAAGTAGCTCCGAACACTGAAGCTTTCTTT. Protein product: CASSEVAPNTEAFF. The chain employs TRBV6-1 and TRBJ1-1, with D unclear. The V end lost 1 base, the J end lost 1 base, and 7 bases lay between the germline ends. The CDR3 sequence is 14 residues long. Per the germline V gene, CDR1 is MNHNS and CDR2 is SASEGT.

This chain uses TRBV29-1 with TRBJ2-7; either TRBD1 or TRBD2 may fit D (5 bases each). Deletions cut 0 bases from V and 7 bases from J, with 19 bases between. The CDR3 spans 15 residues. Germline CDR1 reads SQVTM; CDR2 reads ANQGSEA. The CDR3 DNA reads as TGCAGCGTTGAAGATCCGTCCGGGGCCGAGGGAGAGCAGTACTTC. Its protein is CSVEDPSGAEGEQYF.

This sequence joins TRBV20-1 and TRBJ2-1; 12 bases are a match to TRBD2. The junction had 14 bases not matched to a gene; V was cut back by 0 bases and J by 14 bases. Germline CDR1 reads DFQATT; CDR2 reads SNEGSKA (reference sequence). The CDR3 runs to 16 residues. The chain's CDR3 is CSARDAGTSGPAGEFF. The CDR3 DNA is TGCAGTGCTAGAGATGCGGGGACTAGCGGGCCCGCGGGTGAGTTCTTC.

The rearrangement uses TRBV20-1 and TRBJ2-7; D is possibly TRBD1 (6 bases). CDR1 DFQATT and CDR2 SNEGSKA come from the germline V gene (reference sequence). Deletions cut 5 bases from V and 2 bases from J, with 10 bases between. This CDR3 region has 12 residues. The CDR3 DNA follows: TGCAGTGCTGGGGACACGGCCTACGAGCAGTACTTC. It codes for CSAGDTAYEQYF.

The chain carries TRBV12-3 or TRBV12-4 and TRBJ2-7, with D perhaps TRBD1 or TRBD2 (5 bases each). The ends were cut back, 7 bases at V and 4 bases at J, with 14 bases in the middle. The CDR3 contains 13 residues. CDR3 protein: CASMPGTDYEQYF. CDR3 bases: TGTGCCAGCATGCCCGGGACCGATTACGAGCAGTACTTC.

This clonotype occurred many times. The chain has TRBV12-3 or TRBV12-4 and TRBJ1-1; D is unclear. V lost 2 bases and J 7 bases, leaving 11 bases between the germline ends. The CDR3 is 13 amino acids. CDR3 in amino acids: CASSLKGNGEAFF. CDR3 nucleotide sequence: TGTGCCAGCAGTTTAAAAGGAAACGGTGAAGCTTTCTTT.